Following are 12 T cell receptor beta chains from one sample sequenced in a study of response to subunit inactivated influenza vaccine. TCRdb independently ran MiXCR on the RT-PCR reads; one entry per CDR3 protein. The sample has 500,000 to 700,000 distinct CDR3 sequences, 20% to 25% seen once. The same specimen was also included in a second study, on T cells expressing NK-cell markers. That work states: 5'RACE template switching built TCR beta cDNA with unique molecular identifiers.

Source: CD4+ T cells sorted from PBMCs, taken about 12 days after vaccination. The receptor set was obtained from a man in his fifties or sixties who received an inactivated influenza vaccine.

This chain joins TRBV20-1 and TRBJ1-2; no clear D gene. Germline CDR1 DFQATT, CDR2 SNEGSKA (reference sequence). This CDR3 contains 14 residues. V was clipped by 3 bases and J by 5 bases, with 16 bases between them. In DNA, the CDR3 is TGCAGTGCTAGGACCCCCGGACCGGATTATGGCTACACCTTC. The encoded protein is CSARTPGPDYGYTF.

In DNA form, the CDR3 reads TGCGCCAGCAGCTCAAAGGGGGAGTCGCATTCACCCCTCCACTTT. It yields the protein CASSSKGESHSPLHF. The genes are TRBV5-1 and TRBJ1-6, with D perhaps matching TRBD1 (6 bases). With 3 bases removed from V and 8 bases from J, the gap between germline ends came to 15 bases. Germline assignment: CDR1 SGHRS and CDR2 YFSETQ. The CDR3 is 15 residues long.

The sample holds a few counts of this clonotype. The rearrangement links TRBV7-9 to TRBJ2-6; no firm D call. Trimming cost V 2 bases and J 4 bases, with 9 bases left between them. The V gene's germline CDR1 is SEHNR and CDR2 FQNEAQ (reference sequence). This CDR3 comprises 15 residues. CDR3 sequence: CASSLLGLGANVLTF. The CDR3 nucleotides read TGTGCCAGCAGCTTATTAGGGCTCGGGGCCAACGTCCTGACTTTC.

This clonotype was seen only a few times. The chain uses TRBV7-2 and TRBJ1-2; D not resolved. The germline V gene has CDR1 SGHTA and CDR2 FQGNSA. The CDR3 has 15 amino acids. Between the trimmed V and J ends, which lost 1 base and 6 bases, there was a span of 15 bases. The CDR3 here is CASSLVGQVAHGYTF. The CDR3 nucleotides read TGTGCCAGCAGCTTAGTAGGCCAGGTAGCCCATGGCTACACCTTC.

This clonotype was counted only a few times. The V call is TRBV7-9, the J call TRBJ2-7; unclear D gene. This CDR3 is 15 amino acids long. Deletions cut 5 bases from V and 7 bases from J, with 21 bases between. The germline gives CDR1 SEHNR, CDR2 FQNEAQ (reference sequence). CDR3 in DNA: TGTGCCAGCAGCCATTCGGGCGTTACATTACGTGAGCAGTACTTC. This translates into CASSHSGVTLREQYF.

The J gene is TRBJ1-5, the V gene TRBV5-1; D gene uncertain. Trimming shortened V by 0 bases and J by 0 bases, and 7 bases separated the two germline ends. Germline loops: CDR1 SGHRS, CDR2 YFSETQ. The CDR3 consists of 15 residues. The DNA of the CDR3 is TGCGCCAGCAGCTTGGGACAAGATAGCAATCAGCCCCAGCATTTT. It yields the protein CASSLGQDSNQPQHF.

The rearrangement joins TRBV6-2 or TRBV6-3 to TRBJ2-3; possible D gene TRBD1, 6 bases. Germline CDR1 reads MNHEY; CDR2 reads SVGEGT. The CDR3 runs to 14 residues. V was shortened by 4 bases and J by 8 bases, with 16 bases between the two germline ends. Written as DNA, the CDR3 is TGTGCCAGCAGTTCCCGGGACAACCCAACTACGCAGTATTTT. Amino acid sequence: CASSSRDNPTTQYF.

In its sample, this clonotype was seen a few times. The CDR3 is CASSLGLSGRNSYNEQFF. The DNA of the CDR3 is TGTGCCAGCAGCTTGGGGTTATCGGGGAGGAACTCCTACAATGAGCAGTTCTTC. This chain uses TRBV5-6 with TRBJ2-1; D may be TRBD2 (6 bases). The CDR3 runs to 18 residues. The ends were cut back, 0 bases at V and 0 bases at J, with 16 bases in the middle. The germline CDR1 and CDR2 sequences are SGHDT and YYEEEE.

V and J are TRBV20-1 and TRBJ2-5; no clear D. This CDR3 is 15 amino acids long. CDR1 is DFQATT and CDR2 is SNEGSKA in the germline V gene (reference sequence). Trimming pared 3 bases from V and 5 bases from J, leaving 19 bases between. CDR3 sequence: CSASAAAPSEETQYF. CDR3 in DNA: TGCAGTGCTAGTGCGGCGGCCCCGAGTGAGGAGACCCAGTACTTC.

The sample holds a few counts of this clonotype. This rearrangement joins TRBV6-1 to TRBJ2-7; 9 positions match TRBD1. The V and J ends lost 5 bases and 5 bases, in that order; junction bases with no gene match: 10. Per germline, CDR1 MNHNS and CDR2 SASEGT. The CDR3 has 15 amino acids. The DNA for the CDR3 is TGTGCCAGCAGTCTTCCTGGGACAGGGCCCGACGAGCAGTACTTC. As protein: CASSLPGTGPDEQYF.

This clonotype was counted only a few times. The CDR3 spells CSATWGPSTDTQYF. Written as DNA, the CDR3 is TGCAGTGCTACCTGGGGGCCTAGCACAGATACGCAGTATTTT. The chain joins TRBV20-1 to TRBJ2-3, with D possibly TRBD1 on 6 matching bases. Per germline, CDR1 DFQATT and CDR2 SNEGSKA (reference sequence). Trimming removed 4 bases at V and 0 bases at J, with 11 bases between. The CDR3 spans 14 residues.

The chain is built from TRBV5-5 and TRBJ2-7; D tentatively fits TRBD1 or TRBD2 (5 bases each). This CDR3 region has 16 residues. The germline V gene encodes CDR1 SGHKS and CDR2 YYEKEE (reference sequence). Trimming removed 3 bases at V and 0 bases at J, with 16 bases between. The CDR3 reads CASSSGGAGRSYEQYF. CDR3 DNA: TGTGCCAGCAGCTCGGGTGGGGCGGGCCGCTCCTACGAGCAGTACTTC.